The 16 T cell receptor beta chains reported below all come from one sample, sequenced in a study of blood T cell repertoires in COVID-19. The data were produced by immunoSEQ multiplex PCR, yet TCRdb's version contains in-frame clones alone and is incomplete. Among approximately 350,000 clones listed, about 89% were seen once. The sample taken for sequencing was peripheral blood. The receptors originated from a middle-aged man with acute or convalescent COVID-19.

The chain employs TRBV9 and TRBJ1-1; D is possibly TRBD1 (5 bases). V gave up 2 bases and J gave up 0 bases, with 8 bases separating them. The length of the CDR3 is 14 residues. In germline, CDR1 is SGDLS, CDR2 YYNGEE. This chain's CDR3 is CASSVSGLNTEAFF. CDR3 sequence (DNA): TGTGCCAGCAGCGTTTCAGGGTTGAACACTGAAGCTTTCTTT.

V and J are TRBV7-9 and TRBJ2-5, with 9 bases identical to TRBD2. J lost 4 bases, V lost 5 bases, and 5 bases had no gene match. The germline V gene encodes CDR1 SEHNR and CDR2 FQNEAQ (reference sequence). The CDR3 is 14 amino acids. CDR3 sequence: CASSQPTSGETQYF. CDR3 nucleotide sequence: TGTGCCAGCAGCCAACCGACTAGCGGAGAGACCCAGTACTTC.

The V and J genes are TRBV6-5 and TRBJ1-1, with TRBD1 as a possible D gene (5 bases). The CDR3 runs 13 residues. Between the trimmed V and J ends, which lost 2 bases and 10 bases, there was a span of 14 bases. CDR1 and CDR2 (germline): MNHEY, SVGAGI. The CDR3 DNA reads TGTGCCAGCAGTTACACGGGGGAAGGAGGAGCTTTCTTT. Encoded protein: CASSYTGEGGAFF.

The J gene is TRBJ1-5, the V gene TRBV1. TRBV1 is a documented pseudogene. This CDR3 is built from 18 residues. The CDR3 sequence is CTSSQDYQDWPLPQPQHF. CDR3 sequence (DNA): TGCACCAGCAGCCAAGATTATCAGGACTGGCCTCTCCCTCAGCCCCAGCATTTT.

This chain joins TRBV28 and TRBJ1-1; D is uncertain. The CDR3 consists of 13 residues. V lost 7 bases, J lost 3 bases, and 12 bases lay in between. Germline V CDR1 and CDR2: MDHEN, SYDVKM. CDR3 sequence: CASTIQSYTEAFF. In DNA form, the CDR3 reads TGTGCCAGCACCATACAGAGCTACACTGAAGCTTTCTTT.

This CDR3 reads CAISDPDRGGYTF. The CDR3 bases are TGTGCCATCAGTGATCCGGACAGGGGAGGCTACACCTTC. The rearrangement links TRBV10-3 to TRBJ1-2; 9 bases fit TRBD1. CDR3 length: 13 amino acids. Germline CDR1 is ENHRY and CDR2 is SYGVKD. The J segment lost 8 bases and the V segment lost 3 bases, leaving 4 bases of the junction unmatched.

CDR3: CSVAGQGVPMNTEAFF. In DNA form, the CDR3 reads TGCAGCGTTGCGGGCCAAGGGGTCCCCATGAACACTGAAGCTTTCTTT. The V call is TRBV29-1, the J call TRBJ1-1; D is possibly TRBD1 (5 bases). Per germline, CDR1 SQVTM and CDR2 ANQGSEA. CDR3 length equals 16 residues. V was pared by 4 bases and J by 0 bases, with 18 bases between. Using reference TRBV29-1 and TRBJ1-1 for the parts outside the CDR3, the full variable domain is SAVISQKPSRDICQRGTSLTIQCQVDSQVTMMFWYRQQPGQSLTLIATANQGSEATYESGFVIDKFPISRPNLTFSTLTVSNMSPEDSSIYLCSVAGQGVPMNTEAFFGQGTRLTVV.

The gene calls are TRBV28 and TRBJ1-4; D is undetermined. The germline V gene has CDR1 MDHEN and CDR2 SYDVKM. Trimming removed 9 bases at V and 5 bases at J, with 10 bases between. The CDR3 contains 12 residues. The CDR3 loop is CASLGLNEKLFF. The CDR3 bases are TGTGCCAGTCTAGGCTTGAATGAAAAACTGTTTTTT.

The chain joins TRBV5-4 to TRBJ2-6; the D is unclear. The germline V gene encodes CDR1 SGHNT and CDR2 YYREEE (reference sequence). V shed 7 bases and J shed 4 bases, with 18 bases lying between them. The CDR3 is 16 residues long. The CDR3 protein is CASVTWPSSGANVLTF. CDR3 bases: TGTGCCAGCGTAACCTGGCCCAGTTCAGGGGCCAACGTCCTGACTTTC.

V gene TRBV3-1 (or the pseudogene TRBV3-2) combines with J gene TRBJ2-7; TRBD2 matches 8 bases. The CDR3 runs to 15 residues. The germline CDR1 and CDR2 sequences are LGHDT and YNNKEL (reference sequence). V trimming: 6 bases; J trimming: 4 bases; junction bases outside the gene matches: 11. CDR3 loop: CASSSTWTSRYEQYF. The CDR3 coding sequence is TGTGCCAGCAGTTCCACTTGGACTAGCCGGTACGAGCAGTACTTC.

The chain joins TRBV11-3 to TRBJ2-1; D may be TRBD1 (6 bases). V lost 3 bases and J lost 5, with 14 bases in between. The CDR3 runs to 15 residues. The V gene's germline CDR1 is SGHNT and CDR2 YENEEA. CDR3 in DNA: TGTGCCAGCAGCTTGGGACAAGGTTTCAACAATGAGCAGTTCTTC. Protein sequence: CASSLGQGFNNEQFF.

The chain links TRBV15 to TRBJ2-5; D gene unclear. V was pared by 1 base and J by 4 bases, with 10 bases between. This CDR3 region has 14 residues. Germline loops: CDR1 LNHNV, CDR2 YYDKDF (reference sequence). CDR3 protein: CATSRVDTLETQYF. The CDR3 DNA follows: TGTGCCACCAGCAGAGTTGACACTCTAGAGACCCAGTACTTC. The entire variable domain, with the rest obtained from reference TRBV15 and TRBJ2-5, is as follows: DAMVIQNPRYQVTQFGKPVTLSCSQTLNHNVMYWYQQKSSQAPKLLFHYYDKDFNNEADTPDNFQSRRPNTSFCFLDIRSPGLGDTAMYLCATSRVDTLETQYFGPGTRLLVL.

The V call is TRBV2, the J call TRBJ2-7, with 13 bases identical to TRBD2. V shed 6 bases, J shed 0 bases, and the junction held 5 bases outside the gene matches. CDR1 and CDR2 from the germline V gene are SNHLY and FYNNEI. The CDR3 runs to 16 residues. CDR3 coding DNA: TGTGCCAGCAGGAGACTAGCGGGGGGTATCTCCTACGAGCAGTACTTC. Translation: CASRRLAGGISYEQYF.

Details on this clone: One end of the junction does not line up with germline, which may come from a read error. This chain joins TRBV28 and TRBJ1-2, with TRBD1 identical over 11 bases. The CDR3 consists of 12 residues. The germline CDR1 and CDR2 sequences are MDHEN and SYDVKM. In nucleotides, the CDR3 is TGTGCCAGCAGCCTAGGACAGGGGGCGAAAGACTTC. Encoded protein: CASSLGQGAKDF.

A word on this clone: The junction departs from the called germline gene at one end, perhaps through a read error. The CDR3 DNA is TGTGTCAGCAGCGCCGCAGAGAACACTGAAGCTTTCTTT. Protein sequence: CVSSAAENTEAFF. The chain carries TRBV27 and TRBJ1-1; D is unresolved. Germline assignment: CDR1 MNHEY and CDR2 SMNVEV (reference sequence). The CDR3 has 13 amino acids.

This clone was counted between two and nine times. This chain connects TRBV7-8 to TRBJ1-2, with 7 nucleotides matching TRBD1. V gave up 4 bases and J gave up 8 bases; unmatched junction bases: 10. CDR1 and CDR2 (germline): SGHVS, FQNEAQ. The CDR3 is 14 residues long. CDR3 DNA sequence: TGTGCCAGCAGCTCCCTAAGGGGGCTAGGGGGCTACACCTTC. It codes for CASSSLRGLGGYTF. The whole variable domain, filled in from reference TRBV7-8 and TRBJ1-2, reads GAGVSQSPRYKVAKRGQDVALRCDPISGHVSLFWYQQALGQGPEFLTYFQNEAQLDKSGLPSDRFFAERPEGSVSTLKIQRTQQEDSAVYLCASSSLRGLGGYTFGSGTRLTVV.